The 11 T cell receptor beta chains reported below all come from one sample, sequenced in a study of regulatory T cells in long-lasting Graves disease. Combining iRepertoire HTBI primers with Arm-PCR of CDR3 regions, the authors built TCR beta libraries. From the multiplex PCR reads, TCRdb called clonotypes with MiXCR, one entry per CDR3 protein. The sample has a few hundred thousand distinct CDR3 sequences; 23% are singletons. Time point specified: persistent/refractory GD, antithyroid drugs over 5 years with positive TRAb. PBMC RNA served as the TCR library source. Sequences were derived from peripheral blood mononuclear cells (PBMCs), sampled when the disease was refractory, from a patient treated with antithyroid drugs. Receptor source: a female donor with Graves disease.

This clonotype was recorded at least ten times. The chain recombines TRBV28 with TRBJ1-5; maybe TRBD1 (6 bases). Germline-derived CDR1 and CDR2 are MDHEN and SYDVKM. V lost 10 bases, J lost 2 bases, and 33 bases lay in between. The CDR3 has 20 amino acids. This CDR3 reads CATRWGQTGTARLGNQPQHF. The CDR3 coding sequence is TGTGCCACCCGGTGGGGGCAAACAGGAACCGCCCGCTTGGGCAATCAGCCCCAGCATTTT.

There are many counts of this clonotype. The chain joins TRBV2 to TRBJ1-6, with 7 bases identical to TRBD1. After removal of 0 bases from V and 7 bases from J, the junction contained 9 bases not matched to a gene. The CDR3 runs to 17 residues. The germline V gene encodes CDR1 SNHLY and CDR2 FYNNEI. The CDR3 loop is CASSEADGTVFNSPLHF. CDR3 in DNA: TGTGCCAGCAGTGAAGCAGACGGGACAGTGTTCAATTCACCCCTCCACTTT.

This clonotype has more than one count but fewer than ten. The V gene is TRBV12-3 or TRBV12-4, the J gene TRBJ2-1; no firm D call. The V end lost 8 bases, the J end lost 7 bases, and 9 bases lay between the germline ends. The CDR3 runs 11 residues. The CDR3 DNA sequence: TGTGCCAGCGGGTCTGTGAATGAGCAGTTCTTC. Its translation: CASGSVNEQFF.

The genes are TRBV19 and TRBJ2-7, with 7 bases matching TRBD2. This CDR3 contains 17 residues. Germline lookup yields CDR1 LNHDA and CDR2 SQIVND (reference sequence). The V segment lost 5 bases and the J segment 3 bases; nucleotides outside the gene matches: 16. This CDR3 reads CASSFRGPGLTNYEQYF. In DNA form, the CDR3 reads TGTGCCAGTAGTTTTAGAGGACCGGGACTAACAAACTACGAGCAGTACTTC.

This clonotype was counted at least ten times. It is likely a read error, because the conserved phenylalanine at the end of the CDR3 is missing. The limits of the CDR3 on the DNA are not certain, so only TCRdb's listed CDR3 is given. This chain uses TRBV28 with TRBJ1-1; the DNA was not used to check the table's D call, TRBD1. The germline V gene has CDR1 MDHEN and CDR2 SYDVKM. The CDR3 extends over 10 residues, inclusive of both ends. The CDR3 sequence is CASRRGTNHI.

The chain employs TRBV7-2 and TRBJ1-3; 10 bases match TRBD1. Per the germline V gene, CDR1 is SGHTA and CDR2 is FQGNSA. The CDR3 extends over 16 amino acids. The ends lost 1 base at V and 3 bases at J; junction bases unmatched: 3. CDR3 sequence (DNA): TGTGCCAGCAGCTTAGGACAGGGGGCAGGTGGAAACACCATATATTTT. Protein sequence: CASSLGQGAGGNTIYF.

The chain couples TRBV4-3 to TRBJ1-3; no clear D gene. CDR3 length: 15 amino acids. Germline values: CDR1 LGHNA, CDR2 YSLEER. Trimming shortened V by 0 bases and J by 4 bases, and 10 bases separated the two germline ends. The CDR3 sequence is CASSQDRGVGNTIYF. CDR3 nucleotide sequence: TGCGCCAGCAGCCAAGATCGGGGTGTCGGAAACACCATATATTTT.

The gene calls are TRBV7-2 and TRBJ2-1, with a tentative D call TRBD2 (5 bases). With 5 bases removed from V and 8 bases from J, the gap between germline ends came to 13 bases. Germline V lookup: CDR1 SGHTA, CDR2 FQGNSA. The CDR3 spans 13 residues. The CDR3 DNA sequence: TGTGCCAGCAGCCGGGTAGAGGGCTATGAGCAGTTCTTC. As protein: CASSRVEGYEQFF.

This clonotype was seen at least ten times. This chain links TRBV9 with TRBJ2-7; 8 bases fit TRBD1. V dropped 2 bases and J dropped 6; count of bases not matched to a gene: 4. This CDR3 comprises 13 residues. Per germline, CDR1 SGDLS and CDR2 YYNGEE. CDR3 nucleotides: TGTGCCAGCAGCGTCGGACAGGGCGTCGAGCAGTACTTC. It encodes CASSVGQGVEQYF.

The chain is built from TRBV3-1 and TRBJ1-1, with 11 bases matching TRBD1. The V gene's germline CDR1 is LGHDT and CDR2 YNNKEL (reference sequence). With V trimmed by 6 bases and J by 11 bases, 8 bases remained unmatched. This CDR3 has 13 residues. DNA of the CDR3: TGTGCCAGCAGTCGGGGACAGGGGGGGGAGGCTTTCTTT. This encodes CASSRGQGGEAFF. The complete variable domain, with remaining parts taken from reference TRBV3-1 and TRBJ1-1, reads DTAVSQTPKYLVTQMGNDKSIKCEQNLGHDTMYWYKQDSKKFLKIMFSYNNKELIINETVPNRFSPKSPDKAHLNLHINSLELGDSAVYFCASSRGQGGEAFFGQGTRLTVV.

The chain is built from TRBV4-1 and TRBJ1-1; D is unclear. V was pared by 1 base and J by 3 bases, with 6 bases between. The CDR3 has 13 residues. CDR1 and CDR2 from the germline V gene are MGHRA and YSYEKL. The CDR3 is CASSQVFDTEAFF. For the CDR3, the DNA is TGCGCCAGCAGCCAAGTTTTTGACACTGAAGCTTTCTTT.